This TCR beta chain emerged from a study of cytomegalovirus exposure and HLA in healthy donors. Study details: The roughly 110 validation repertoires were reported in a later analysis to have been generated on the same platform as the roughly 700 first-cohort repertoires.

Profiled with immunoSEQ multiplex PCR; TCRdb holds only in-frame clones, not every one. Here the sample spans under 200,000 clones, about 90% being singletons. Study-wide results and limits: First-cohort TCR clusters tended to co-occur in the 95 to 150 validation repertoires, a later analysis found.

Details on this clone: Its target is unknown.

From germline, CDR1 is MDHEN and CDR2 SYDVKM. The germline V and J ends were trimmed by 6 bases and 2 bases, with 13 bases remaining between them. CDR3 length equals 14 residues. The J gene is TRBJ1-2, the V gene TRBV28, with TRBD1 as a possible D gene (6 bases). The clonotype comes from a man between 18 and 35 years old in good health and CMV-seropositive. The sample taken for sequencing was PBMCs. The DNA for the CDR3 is TGTGCCAGCAGCGAGCAGGGGACCAACTATGGCTACACCTTC. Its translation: CASSEQGTNYGYTF.